The next 9 T cell receptor beta chains were all read from a single sample in a study of human T cells and chemical hapten exposure. The time point here: patch test 2, 6 weeks after DPC sensitization. The sample's treatment: therapeutic diphenylcyclopropenone sensitization with weekly scalp DPC. TCRdb passed the RACE reads through MiXCR, listing each CDR3 protein once. The data hold tens of thousands of distinct CDR3 sequences, with 10% observed a single time. The sequences come from whole blood, collected in connection with sensitization to the hapten diphenylcyclopropenone (DPC). These receptors were obtained from a woman in her twenties or thirties with alopecia areata. Some clones in this sample may be carry-over from other donors' samples.

This clonotype showed up many times. The V and J genes are TRBV11-3 and TRBJ1-5; D remains ambiguous. This CDR3 has 14 residues. The ends were cut back, 1 base at V and 3 bases at J, with 7 bases in the middle. Looked up from germline, CDR1 is SGHNT and CDR2 is YENEEA. The chain's CDR3 is CASSLVSYNQPQHF. As DNA, the CDR3 is TGTGCCAGCAGCTTAGTGTCCTACAATCAGCCCCAGCATTTT.

In this sample, this clonotype turned up a few times. V and J are TRBV7-2 and TRBJ1-1; no firm D call. V gave up 0 bases and J gave up 13 bases, with 12 bases separating them. The CDR3 spans 12 residues. The germline gives CDR1 SGHTA, CDR2 FQGNSA. In DNA, the CDR3 is TGTGCCAGCAGCTTAGCGCAACTCCCCCTTTTCTTT. Its translation is CASSLAQLPLFF.

This clonotype was observed a few times. V gene TRBV29-1 combines with J gene TRBJ2-2; a possible D gene is TRBD2 (6 bases). CDR1 and CDR2 from the germline V gene are SQVTM and ANQGSEA. The V and J ends lost 5 bases and 7 bases respectively, with 17 bases between them. The CDR3 has 14 residues. This chain's CDR3 is CSVRGFRGSGELFF. DNA for the CDR3: TGCAGCGTTCGGGGGTTCCGAGGCAGCGGGGAGCTGTTTTTT.

The table lists this clonotype with many counts. The chain joins TRBV28 to TRBJ1-1; D uncertain. V shed 6 bases and J shed 0 bases, with 11 bases lying between them. The germline CDR1 and CDR2 sequences are MDHEN and SYDVKM. This CDR3 is built from 14 residues. CDR3 sequence (DNA): TGTGCCAGCAGGACCCCACTTATGAACACTGAAGCTTTCTTT. Its protein is CASRTPLMNTEAFF. Complete variable domain (other parts from reference TRBV28 and TRBJ1-1): DVKVTQSSRYLVKRTGEKVFLECVQDMDHENMFWYRQDPGLGLRLIYFSYDVKMKEKGDIPEGYSVSREKKERFSLILESASTNQTSMYLCASRTPLMNTEAFFGQGTRLTVV.

This clonotype was observed at least ten times. V is TRBV3-1 and J is TRBJ1-3; no clear D gene. From germline, CDR1 is LGHDT and CDR2 YNNKEL (reference sequence). Trimming took off 2 bases at V and 2 bases at J, with 4 bases between the two ends. The CDR3 extends over 13 amino acids. The CDR3 reads CASSQITGNTIYF. CDR3 in DNA: TGTGCCAGCAGCCAAATTACTGGAAACACCATATATTTT.

Many counts were recorded for this clonotype. The genes are TRBV2 and TRBJ2-3; 12 bases agree with TRBD2. Trimming cost V 6 bases and J 5 bases; bases outside gene matches: 9. The CDR3 runs 16 residues. From germline, CDR1 is SNHLY and CDR2 FYNNEI. The CDR3, as DNA: TGTGCCAGCAGGTCAACTAGCGGGGGGTCCGGAGATACGCAGTATTTT. This gives the protein CASRSTSGGSGDTQYF.

This clonotype was counted ten times or more. In DNA, the CDR3 is TGTGCCAGCAGCTTAAGGGCAGGGGAGGGTCAGCCCCAGCATTTT. This sequence encodes CASSLRAGEGQPQHF. The chain is built from TRBV7-2 and TRBJ1-5; TRBD1 is a possible D gene (6 bases). V lost 2 bases and J lost 6, with 14 bases in between. Germline CDR1 is SGHTA and CDR2 is FQGNSA. CDR3 length: 15 amino acids.

This clonotype has at least ten counts. The chain recombines TRBV20-1 with TRBJ1-5; D is ambiguous. Germline V lookup: CDR1 DFQATT, CDR2 SNEGSKA (reference sequence). Trimming stripped 4 bases from V and 0 bases from J, with 7 bases between. The CDR3 has 13 residues. CDR3 region: CSAIGNSNQPQHF. DNA of the CDR3: TGCAGTGCTATTGGTAATAGCAATCAGCCCCAGCATTTT.

This clonotype was found many times. The chain joins TRBV7-6 to TRBJ2-7; 7 positions agree with TRBD1. J gave up 3 bases and V 5 bases, and 10 bases lay outside the gene matches. The CDR3 spans 15 residues. Germline CDR1 and CDR2: SGHVS and FNYEAQ. The CDR3 nucleotides are TGTGCCAGCAGCCCGTCATCCTCAGGGGGCTACGAGCAGTACTTC. It is translated as CASSPSSSGGYEQYF. Together with reference TRBV7-6 and TRBJ2-7, the CDR3 gives the full variable domain: GAGVSQSPRYKVTKRGQDVALRCDPISGHVSLYWYRQALGQGPEFLTYFNYEAQQDKSGLPNDRFSAERPEGSISTLTIQRTEQRDSAMYRCASSPSSSGGYEQYFGPGTRLTVT.